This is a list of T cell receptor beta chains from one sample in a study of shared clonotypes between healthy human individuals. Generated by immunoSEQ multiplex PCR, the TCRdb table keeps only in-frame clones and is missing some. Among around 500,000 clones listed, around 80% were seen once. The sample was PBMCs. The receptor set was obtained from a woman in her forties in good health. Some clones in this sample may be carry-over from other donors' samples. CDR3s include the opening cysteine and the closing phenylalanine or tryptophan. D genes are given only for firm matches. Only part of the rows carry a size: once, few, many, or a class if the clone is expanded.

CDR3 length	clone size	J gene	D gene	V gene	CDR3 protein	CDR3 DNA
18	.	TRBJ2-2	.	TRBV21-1	CASSKDKGEEGGPRELFF	TGTGCCAGCAGCAAAGATAAGGGGGAAGAGGGAGGGCCCAGGGAGCTGTTTTTT
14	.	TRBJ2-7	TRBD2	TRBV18	CASSPGLAGAEQYF	TGTGCCAGCTCACCGGGACTAGCGGGAGCCGAGCAGTACTTC
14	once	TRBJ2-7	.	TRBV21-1	CASSRDEACDEQYF	TGTGCCAGCAGCAGGGACGAGGCTTGCGACGAGCAGTACTTC
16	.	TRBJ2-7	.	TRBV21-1	CASSKALRVRPYEQYF	TGTGCCAGCAGCAAAGCGCTTCGGGTCCGGCCCTACGAGCAGTACTTC
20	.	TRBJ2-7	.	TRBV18	CASSPDPGRRGGSSPNEQYF	TGTGCCAGCTCACCAGATCCAGGGAGGCGCGGAGGATCTTCCCCTAACGAGCAGTACTTC
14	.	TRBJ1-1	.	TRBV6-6	CASRRTPMNTEAFF	TGTGCCAGCAGAAGGACACCTATGAACACTGAAGCTTTCTTT
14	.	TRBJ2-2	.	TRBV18	CASSPARNTGELFF	TGTGCCAGCTCACCGGCTAGGAACACCGGGGAGCTGTTTTTT
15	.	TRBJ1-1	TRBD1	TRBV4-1	CASSQVGTVNTEAFF	TGCGCCAGCAGCCAAGTCGGGACAGTGAACACTGAAGCTTTCTTT
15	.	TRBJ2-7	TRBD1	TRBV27	CASSYLPGQGYEQYF	TGTGCCAGCAGTTACCTACCGGGACAGGGTTACGAGCAGTACTTC
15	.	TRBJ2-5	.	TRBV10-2	CASSEPGEGRETQYF	TGCGCCAGCAGTGAGCCAGGAGAGGGGCGAGAGACCCAGTACTTC
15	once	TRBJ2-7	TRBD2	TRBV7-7	CASSLRVGLAYEQYF	TGTGCCAGCAGCTTAAGAGTCGGACTAGCTTACGAGCAGTACTTC
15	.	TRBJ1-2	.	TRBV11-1	CASSLESGAHYGYTF	TGTGCCAGCAGCTTAGAGTCAGGGGCGCACTATGGCTACACCTTC
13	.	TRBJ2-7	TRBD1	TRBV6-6	CATTTGSYVEQYF	TGTGCCACCACGACAGGGTCCTACGTCGAGCAGTACTTC
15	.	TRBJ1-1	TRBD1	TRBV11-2	CASSLAGQLNTEAFF	TGTGCCAGCAGCTTAGCGGGACAGTTGAACACTGAAGCTTTCTTT
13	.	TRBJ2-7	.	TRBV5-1	CASSLSSGYEQYF	TGCGCCAGCAGCTTGTCGTCGGGCTACGAGCAGTACTTC
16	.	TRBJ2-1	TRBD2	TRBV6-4	CASSEGGTSGSDEQFF	TGTGCCAGCAGTGAGGGTGGGACTAGCGGGAGTGATGAGCAGTTCTTC
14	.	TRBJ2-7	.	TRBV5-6	CASSAGYPAGEQYF	TGTGCCAGCAGCGCCGGGTATCCGGCTGGAGAGCAGTACTTC
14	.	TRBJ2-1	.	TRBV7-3	CASSMGPSHNEQFF	TGTGCCAGCAGCATGGGACCGTCGCACAATGAGCAGTTCTTC
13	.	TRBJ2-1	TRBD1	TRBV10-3	CAISETTGVGQFF	TGTGCCATCAGTGAGACCACAGGGGTTGGGCAGTTCTTC
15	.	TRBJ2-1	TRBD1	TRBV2	CASRAGTGFLPKQFF	TGTGCCAGCAGAGCCGGGACAGGGTTCTTGCCGAAGCAGTTCTTC
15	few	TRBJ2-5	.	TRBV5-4	CASGYRVGYQETQYF	TGTGCCAGCGGATACAGGGTAGGGTACCAAGAGACCCAGTACTTC
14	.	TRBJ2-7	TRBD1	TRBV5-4	CASSLGGQADEQYF	TGTGCCAGCAGCTTAGGCGGACAGGCGGACGAGCAGTACTTC
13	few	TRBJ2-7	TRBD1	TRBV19	CASRGTGIYEQYF	TGTGCCAGTAGAGGGACAGGGATCTACGAGCAGTACTTC
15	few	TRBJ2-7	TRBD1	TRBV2	CASSDRTGGIGEQYF	TGTGCCAGCAGTGACCGGACAGGGGGGATAGGAGAGCAGTACTTC
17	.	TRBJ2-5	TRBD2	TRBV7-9	CASSLISSGQGEETQYF	TGTGCCAGCAGCTTAATCAGTAGCGGGCAAGGGGAGGAGACCCAGTACTTC
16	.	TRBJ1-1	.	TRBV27	CASRRRGRDTNTEAFF	TGTGCCAGCAGGAGGCGGGGCAGGGACACCAACACTGAAGCTTTCTTT
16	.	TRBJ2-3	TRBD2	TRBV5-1	CASSRDGAGRTDTQYF	TGCGCCAGCAGTCGTGACGGAGCGGGAAGGACAGATACGCAGTATTTT
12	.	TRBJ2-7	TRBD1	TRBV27	CASMTGAYEQYF	TGTGCCAGCATGACAGGGGCCTACGAGCAGTACTTC
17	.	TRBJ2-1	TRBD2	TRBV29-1	CSVLPGLAGAGYNEQFF	TGCAGCGTTCTTCCGGGACTAGCGGGAGCAGGGTACAATGAGCAGTTCTTC
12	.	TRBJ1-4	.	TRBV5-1	CASSLAGEKLFF	TGCGCCAGCAGCTTGGCCGGGGAAAAACTGTTTTTT
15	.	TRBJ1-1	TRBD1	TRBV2	CASSRDRPRVTEAFF	TGTGCCAGCAGTCGGGACAGGCCGCGGGTCACTGAAGCTTTCTTT
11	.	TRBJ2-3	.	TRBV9	CASSDGTTQYF	TGTGCCAGCAGCGATGGGACTACGCAGTATTTT
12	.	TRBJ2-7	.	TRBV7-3	CASSLTETEQYF	TGTGCCAGCAGCTTAACGGAGACAGAGCAGTACTTC
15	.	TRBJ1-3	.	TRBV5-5	CASSPRTNSGNTIYF	TGTGCCAGCAGCCCTAGGACTAACTCTGGAAACACCATATATTTT
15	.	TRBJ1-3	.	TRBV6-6	CASRPELSSGNTIYF	TGTGCCAGCAGGCCTGAACTCAGCTCTGGAAACACCATATATTTT
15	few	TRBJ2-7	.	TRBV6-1	CASSEVGRSSYEQYF	TGTGCCAGCAGTGAAGTCGGCAGGAGCTCCTACGAGCAGTACTTC
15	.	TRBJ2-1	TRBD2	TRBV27	CASSFGREFYNEQFF	TGTGCCAGCAGTTTTGGGCGGGAGTTTTACAATGAGCAGTTCTTC
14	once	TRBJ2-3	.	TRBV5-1	CASSLGRPTDTQYF	TGCGCCAGCAGCTTGGGGCGGCCCACAGATACGCAGTATTTT
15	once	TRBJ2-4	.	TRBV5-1	CASSLRAQSKNIQYF	TGCGCCAGCAGCTTGAGAGCGCAATCTAAAAACATTCAGTACTTC
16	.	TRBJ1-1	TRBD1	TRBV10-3	CAIRATGAAGNSEAFF	TGTGCCATCAGGGCGACAGGGGCGGCGGGAAATTCTGAAGCTTTCTTT
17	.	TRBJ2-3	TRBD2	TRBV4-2	CASSKGTSGEGTDTQYF	TGTGCCAGCAGCAAAGGGACTAGCGGGGAGGGTACAGATACGCAGTATTTT
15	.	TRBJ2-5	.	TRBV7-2	CASSLGVGGRETQYF	TGTGCCAGCAGCTTAGGAGTCGGAGGGCGAGAGACCCAGTACTTC
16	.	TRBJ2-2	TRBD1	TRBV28	CASSRQGYANTGELFF	TGTGCCAGCAGTCGACAGGGATACGCGAACACCGGGGAGCTGTTTTTT
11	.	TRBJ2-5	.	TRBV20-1	CSGQHQETQYF	TGCAGCGGACAGCACCAAGAGACCCAGTACTTC
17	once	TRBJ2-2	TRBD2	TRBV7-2	CASSATSGRARAGELFF	TGTGCCAGCAGCGCCACTAGCGGGAGGGCCCGGGCCGGGGAGCTGTTTTTT
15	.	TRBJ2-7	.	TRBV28	CASSLFPAGGHEQYF	TGTGCCAGCAGTTTATTCCCGGCAGGCGGGCACGAGCAGTACTTC
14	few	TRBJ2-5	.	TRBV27	CASSPGQNGETQYF	TGTGCCAGCAGCCCCGGACAGAATGGAGAGACCCAGTACTTC
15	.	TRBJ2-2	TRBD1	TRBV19	CASRTGDVDTGELFF	TGTGCCAGTAGAACAGGGGATGTCGACACCGGGGAGCTGTTTTTT